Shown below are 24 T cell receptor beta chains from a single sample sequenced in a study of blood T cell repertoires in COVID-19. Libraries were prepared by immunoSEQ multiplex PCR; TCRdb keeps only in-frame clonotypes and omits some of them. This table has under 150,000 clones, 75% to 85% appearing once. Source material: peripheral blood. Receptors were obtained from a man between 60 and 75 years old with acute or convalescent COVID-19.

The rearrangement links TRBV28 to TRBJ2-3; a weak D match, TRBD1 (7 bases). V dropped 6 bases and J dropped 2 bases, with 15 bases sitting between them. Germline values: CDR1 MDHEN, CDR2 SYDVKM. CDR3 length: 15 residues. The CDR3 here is CASRAAGQNTDTQYF. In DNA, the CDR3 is TGTGCCAGCAGGGCTGCGGGACAGAACACAGATACGCAGTATTTT.

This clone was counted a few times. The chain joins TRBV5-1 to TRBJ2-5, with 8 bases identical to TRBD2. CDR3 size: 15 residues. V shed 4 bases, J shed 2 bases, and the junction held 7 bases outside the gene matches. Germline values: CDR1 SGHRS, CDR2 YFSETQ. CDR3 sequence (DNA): TGCGCCAGCAGCCGGTCCGGGGGGGTTCAAGAGACCCAGTACTTC. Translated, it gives CASSRSGGVQETQYF. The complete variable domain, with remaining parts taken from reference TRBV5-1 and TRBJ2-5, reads KAGVTQTPRYLIKTRGQQVTLSCSPISGHRSVSWYQQTPGQGLQFLFEYFSETQRNKGNFPGRFSGRQFSNSRSEMNVSTLELGDSALYLCASSRSGGVQETQYFGPGTRLLVL.

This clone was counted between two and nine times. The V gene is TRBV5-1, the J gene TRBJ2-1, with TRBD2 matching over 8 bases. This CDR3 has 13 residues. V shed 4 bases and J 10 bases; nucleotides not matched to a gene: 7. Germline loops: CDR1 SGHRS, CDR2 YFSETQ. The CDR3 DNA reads TGCGCCAGCAGCCCGACTAGCGCGGGCGAGCAGTTCTTC. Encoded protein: CASSPTSAGEQFF.

The CDR3 DNA reads as TGTGCCACCAGCAGAGATCACAGGACTACGAACACTGAAGCTTTCTTT. It is translated as CATSRDHRTTNTEAFF. This chain connects TRBV15 to TRBJ1-1; possible D gene TRBD1, 5 bases. From germline, CDR1 is LNHNV and CDR2 YYDKDF (reference sequence). The CDR3 has 16 amino acids. Trimming left V 0 bases short and J 1 base short, with 12 bases between. Full variable domain (missing parts from reference TRBV15 and TRBJ1-1): DAMVIQNPRYQVTQFGKPVTLSCSQTLNHNVMYWYQQKSSQAPKLLFHYYDKDFNNEADTPDNFQSRRPNTSFCFLDIRSPGLGDTAMYLCATSRDHRTTNTEAFFGQGTRLTVV.

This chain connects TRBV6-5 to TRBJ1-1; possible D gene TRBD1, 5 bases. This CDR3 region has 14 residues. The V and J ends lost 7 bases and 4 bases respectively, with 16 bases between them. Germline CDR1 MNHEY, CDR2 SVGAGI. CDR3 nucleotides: TGTGCCAGCACCAATCCAGGGTCGGGCACTGAAGCTTTCTTT. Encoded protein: CASTNPGSGTEAFF.

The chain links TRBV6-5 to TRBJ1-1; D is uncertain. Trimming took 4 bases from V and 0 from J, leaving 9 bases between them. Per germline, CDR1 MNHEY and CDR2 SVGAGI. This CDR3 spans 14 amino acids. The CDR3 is CASSSDQVNTEAFF. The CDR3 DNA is TGTGCCAGCAGTTCGGATCAGGTGAACACTGAAGCTTTCTTT.

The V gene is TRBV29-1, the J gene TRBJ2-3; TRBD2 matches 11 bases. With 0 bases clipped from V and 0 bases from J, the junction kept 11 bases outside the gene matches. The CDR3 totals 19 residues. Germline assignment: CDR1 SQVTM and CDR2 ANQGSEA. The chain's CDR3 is CSVEDPGLAVFTSTDTQYF. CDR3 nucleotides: TGCAGCGTTGAAGATCCGGGACTAGCGGTTTTTACTAGCACAGATACGCAGTATTTT.

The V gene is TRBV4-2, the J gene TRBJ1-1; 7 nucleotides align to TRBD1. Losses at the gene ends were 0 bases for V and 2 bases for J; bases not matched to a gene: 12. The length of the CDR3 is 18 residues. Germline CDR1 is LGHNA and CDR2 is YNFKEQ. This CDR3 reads CASSQEATGVKKNTEAFF. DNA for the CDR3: TGTGCCAGCAGCCAAGAGGCTACAGGGGTTAAGAAAAACACTGAAGCTTTCTTT.

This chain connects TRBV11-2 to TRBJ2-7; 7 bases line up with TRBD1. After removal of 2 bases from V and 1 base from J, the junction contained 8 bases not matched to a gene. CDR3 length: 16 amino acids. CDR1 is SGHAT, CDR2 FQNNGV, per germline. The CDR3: CASSLRQGFLSYEQYF. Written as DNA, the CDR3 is TGTGCCAGCAGCTTAAGACAGGGATTTTTATCCTACGAGCAGTACTTC.

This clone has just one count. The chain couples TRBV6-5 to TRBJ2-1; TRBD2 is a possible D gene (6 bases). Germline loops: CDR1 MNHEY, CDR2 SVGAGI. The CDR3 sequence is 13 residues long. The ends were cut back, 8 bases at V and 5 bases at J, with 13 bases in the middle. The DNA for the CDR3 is TGTGCCAGCGGGGGACTCCCAGACAATGAGCAGTTCTTC. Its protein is CASGGLPDNEQFF.

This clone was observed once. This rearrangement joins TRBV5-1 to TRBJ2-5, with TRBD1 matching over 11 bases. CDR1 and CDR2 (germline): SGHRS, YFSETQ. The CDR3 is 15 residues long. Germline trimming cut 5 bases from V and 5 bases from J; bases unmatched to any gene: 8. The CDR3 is CASRPFGTGGETQYF. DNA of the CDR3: TGCGCCAGCAGGCCGTTCGGGACAGGGGGGGAGACCCAGTACTTC.

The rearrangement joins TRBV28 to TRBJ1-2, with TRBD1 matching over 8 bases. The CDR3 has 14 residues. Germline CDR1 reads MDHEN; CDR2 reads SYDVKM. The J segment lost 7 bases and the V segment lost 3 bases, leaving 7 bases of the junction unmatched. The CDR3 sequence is CASSFPGRGLGYTF. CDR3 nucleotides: TGTGCCAGCAGTTTCCCCGGCAGGGGGCTTGGCTACACCTTC.

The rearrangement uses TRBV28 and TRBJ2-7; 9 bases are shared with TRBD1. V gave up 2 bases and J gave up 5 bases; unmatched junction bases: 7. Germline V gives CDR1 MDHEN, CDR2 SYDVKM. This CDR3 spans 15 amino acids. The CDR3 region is CASSLPQGQGNEQYF. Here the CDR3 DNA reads TGTGCCAGCAGTTTACCCCAGGGACAGGGAAACGAGCAGTACTTC. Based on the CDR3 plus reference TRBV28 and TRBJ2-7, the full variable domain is DVKVTQSSRYLVKRTGEKVFLECVQDMDHENMFWYRQDPGLGLRLIYFSYDVKMKEKGDIPEGYSVSREKKERFSLILESASTNQTSMYLCASSLPQGQGNEQYFGPGTRLTVT.

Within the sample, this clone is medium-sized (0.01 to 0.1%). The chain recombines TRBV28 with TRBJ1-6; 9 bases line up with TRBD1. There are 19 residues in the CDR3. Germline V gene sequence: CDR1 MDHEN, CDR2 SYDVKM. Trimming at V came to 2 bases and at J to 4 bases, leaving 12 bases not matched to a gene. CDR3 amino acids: CASSLTGTGSIGYNSPLHF. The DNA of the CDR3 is TGTGCCAGCAGTTTAACGGGGACAGGGAGTATTGGGTATAATTCACCCCTCCACTTT.

CDR3 sequence: CASSWDRANSPLHF. The CDR3 nucleotides read TGTGCCAGCAGTTGGGACAGGGCGAATTCACCCCTCCACTTT. The chain is built from TRBV6-6 and TRBJ1-6; TRBD1 matches 9 bases. The J segment lost 7 bases and the V segment lost 4 bases, leaving 2 bases of the junction unmatched. The CDR3 extends over 14 amino acids. Germline V lookup: CDR1 MNHNY, CDR2 SVGAGI (reference sequence).

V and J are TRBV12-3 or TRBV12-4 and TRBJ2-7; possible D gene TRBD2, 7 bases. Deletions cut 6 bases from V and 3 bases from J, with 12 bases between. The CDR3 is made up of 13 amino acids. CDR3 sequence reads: CASREGGFYEQYF. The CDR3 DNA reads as TGTGCCAGCAGAGAGGGGGGGTTCTACGAGCAGTACTTC.

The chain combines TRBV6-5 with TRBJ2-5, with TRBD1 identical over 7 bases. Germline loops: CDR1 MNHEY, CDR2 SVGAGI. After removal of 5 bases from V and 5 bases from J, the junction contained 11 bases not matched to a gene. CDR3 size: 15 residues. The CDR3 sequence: CASSRQGGLGETQYF. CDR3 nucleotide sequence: TGTGCCAGCAGTCGACAGGGTGGTTTGGGGGAGACCCAGTACTTC.

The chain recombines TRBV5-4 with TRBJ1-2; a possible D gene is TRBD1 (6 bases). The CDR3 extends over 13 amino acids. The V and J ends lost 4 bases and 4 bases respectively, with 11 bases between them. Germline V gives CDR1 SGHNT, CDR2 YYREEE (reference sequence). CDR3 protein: CASSVTGIYGYTF. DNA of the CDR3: TGTGCCAGCAGCGTAACAGGGATCTATGGCTACACCTTC.

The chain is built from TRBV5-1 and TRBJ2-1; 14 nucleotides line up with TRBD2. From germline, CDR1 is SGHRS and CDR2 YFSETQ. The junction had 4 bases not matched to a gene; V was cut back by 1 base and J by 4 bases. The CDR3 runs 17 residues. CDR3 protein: CASSLPGLAGGYNEQFF. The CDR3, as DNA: TGCGCCAGCAGCTTGCCTGGACTAGCGGGAGGTTACAATGAGCAGTTCTTC.

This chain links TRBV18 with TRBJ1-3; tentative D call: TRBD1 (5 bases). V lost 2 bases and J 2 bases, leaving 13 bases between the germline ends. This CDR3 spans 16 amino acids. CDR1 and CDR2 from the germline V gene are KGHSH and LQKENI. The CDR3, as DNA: TGTGCCAGCTCACCAGGGGCGCCAGGCCCTGGAAACACCATATATTTT. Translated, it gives CASSPGAPGPGNTIYF.

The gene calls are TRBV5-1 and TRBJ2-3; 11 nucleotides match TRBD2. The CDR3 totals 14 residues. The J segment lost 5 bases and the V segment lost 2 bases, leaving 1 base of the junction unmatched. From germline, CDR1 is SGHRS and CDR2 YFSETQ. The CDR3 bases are TGCGCCAGCAGCTTCGGGACTAGCGGAGATACGCAGTATTTT. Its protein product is CASSFGTSGDTQYF.

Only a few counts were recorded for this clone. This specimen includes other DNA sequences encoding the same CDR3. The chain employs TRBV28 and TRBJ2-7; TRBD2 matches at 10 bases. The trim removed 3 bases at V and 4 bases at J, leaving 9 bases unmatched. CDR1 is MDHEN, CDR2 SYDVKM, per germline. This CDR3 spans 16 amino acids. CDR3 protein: CASSFGLASGSYEQYF. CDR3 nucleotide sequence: TGTGCCAGCAGTTTTGGCTTGGCTAGCGGGAGTTACGAGCAGTACTTC. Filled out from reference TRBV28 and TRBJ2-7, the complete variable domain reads DVKVTQSSRYLVKRTGEKVFLECVQDMDHENMFWYRQDPGLGLRLIYFSYDVKMKEKGDIPEGYSVSREKKERFSLILESASTNQTSMYLCASSFGLASGSYEQYFGPGTRLTVT.

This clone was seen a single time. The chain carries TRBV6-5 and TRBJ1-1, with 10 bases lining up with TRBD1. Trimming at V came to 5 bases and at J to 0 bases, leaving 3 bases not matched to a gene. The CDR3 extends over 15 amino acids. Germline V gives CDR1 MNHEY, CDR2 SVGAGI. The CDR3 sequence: CASSRTGGMNTEAFF. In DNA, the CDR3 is TGTGCCAGCAGTAGGACAGGGGGTATGAACACTGAAGCTTTCTTT.

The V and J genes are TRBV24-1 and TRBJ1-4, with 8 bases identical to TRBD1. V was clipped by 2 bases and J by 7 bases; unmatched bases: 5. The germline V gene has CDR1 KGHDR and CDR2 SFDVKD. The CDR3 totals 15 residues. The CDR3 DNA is TGTGCCACCAGTGATTCCAGGGGGCTGGCTGAAAAACTGTTTTTT. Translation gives CATSDSRGLAEKLFF.